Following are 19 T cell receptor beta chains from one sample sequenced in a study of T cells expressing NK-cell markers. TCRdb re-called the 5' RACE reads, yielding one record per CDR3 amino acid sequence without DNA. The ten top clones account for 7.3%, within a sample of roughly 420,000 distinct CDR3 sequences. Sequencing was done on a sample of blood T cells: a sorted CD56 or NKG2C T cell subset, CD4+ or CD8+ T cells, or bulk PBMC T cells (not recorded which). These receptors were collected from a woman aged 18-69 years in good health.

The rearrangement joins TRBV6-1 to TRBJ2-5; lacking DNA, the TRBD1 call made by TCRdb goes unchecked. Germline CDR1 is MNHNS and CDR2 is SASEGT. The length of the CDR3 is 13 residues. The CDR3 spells CAILSTGQETQYF.

CDR3 amino acids: CASSLQGPGTEAFF. The chain uses TRBV12-3 or TRBV12-4 and TRBJ1-1; TCRdb reports TRBD1, a call that lacks DNA to check it against. CDR3 length: 14 amino acids.

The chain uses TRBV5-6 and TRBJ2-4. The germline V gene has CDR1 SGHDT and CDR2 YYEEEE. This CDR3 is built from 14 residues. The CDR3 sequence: CASSHIEAKNIQYF.

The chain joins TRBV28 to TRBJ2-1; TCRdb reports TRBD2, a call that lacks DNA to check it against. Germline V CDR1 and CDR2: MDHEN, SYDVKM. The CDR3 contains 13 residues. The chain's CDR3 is CASRTTRGNEQFF.

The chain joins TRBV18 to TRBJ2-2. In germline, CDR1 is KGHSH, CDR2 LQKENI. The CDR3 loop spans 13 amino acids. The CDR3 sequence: CASSPLWPGELFF.

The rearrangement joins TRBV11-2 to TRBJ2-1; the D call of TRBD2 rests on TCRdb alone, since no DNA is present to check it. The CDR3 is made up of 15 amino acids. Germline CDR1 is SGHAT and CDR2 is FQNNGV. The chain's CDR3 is CASSLGSGRNNEQFF.

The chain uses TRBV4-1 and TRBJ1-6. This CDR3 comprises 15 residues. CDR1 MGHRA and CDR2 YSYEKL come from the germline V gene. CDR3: CASSQDEDRYSPLHF.

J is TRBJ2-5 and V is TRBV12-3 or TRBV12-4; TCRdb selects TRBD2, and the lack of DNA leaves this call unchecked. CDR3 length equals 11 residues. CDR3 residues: CATDFAETQYF.

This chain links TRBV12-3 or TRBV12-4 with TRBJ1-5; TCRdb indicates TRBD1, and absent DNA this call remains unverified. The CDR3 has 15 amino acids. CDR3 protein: CASSFRGQGNQPQHF.

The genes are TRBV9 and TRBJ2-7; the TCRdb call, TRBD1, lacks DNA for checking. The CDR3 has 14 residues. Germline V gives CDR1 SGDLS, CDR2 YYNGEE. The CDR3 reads CASSPGDRNYEQYF.

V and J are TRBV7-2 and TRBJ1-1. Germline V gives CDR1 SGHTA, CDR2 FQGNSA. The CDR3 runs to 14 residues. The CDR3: CASSLSGSYTEAFF.

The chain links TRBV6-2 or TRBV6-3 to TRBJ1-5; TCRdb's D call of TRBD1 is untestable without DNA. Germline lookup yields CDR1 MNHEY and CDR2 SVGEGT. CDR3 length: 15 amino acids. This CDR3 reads CASSPTGVSNQPQHF.

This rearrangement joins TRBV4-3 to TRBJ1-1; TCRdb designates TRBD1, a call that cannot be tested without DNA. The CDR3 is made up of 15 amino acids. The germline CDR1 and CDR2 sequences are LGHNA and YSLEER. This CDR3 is CASSQDEGALTEAFF.

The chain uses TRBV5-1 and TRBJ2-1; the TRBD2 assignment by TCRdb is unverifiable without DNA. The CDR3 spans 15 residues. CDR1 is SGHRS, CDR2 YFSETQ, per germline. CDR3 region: CASSFTSGSKNEQFF. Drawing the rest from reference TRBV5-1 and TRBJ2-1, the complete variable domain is KAGVTQTPRYLIKTRGQQVTLSCSPISGHRSVSWYQQTPGQGLQFLFEYFSETQRNKGNFPGRFSGRQFSNSRSEMNVSTLELGDSALYLCASSFTSGSKNEQFFGPGTRLTVL.

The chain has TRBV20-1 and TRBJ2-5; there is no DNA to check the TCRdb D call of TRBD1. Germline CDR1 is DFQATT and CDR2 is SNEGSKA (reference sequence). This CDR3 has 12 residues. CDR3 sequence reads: CSAPRSQETQYF.

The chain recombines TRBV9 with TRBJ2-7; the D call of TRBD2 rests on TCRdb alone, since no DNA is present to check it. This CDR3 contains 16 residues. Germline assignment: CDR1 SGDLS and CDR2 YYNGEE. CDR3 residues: CASSAEPGLLLGEQYF.

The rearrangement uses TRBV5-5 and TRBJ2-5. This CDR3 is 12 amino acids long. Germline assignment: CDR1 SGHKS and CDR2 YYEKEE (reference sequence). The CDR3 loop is CASSLGTETQYF.

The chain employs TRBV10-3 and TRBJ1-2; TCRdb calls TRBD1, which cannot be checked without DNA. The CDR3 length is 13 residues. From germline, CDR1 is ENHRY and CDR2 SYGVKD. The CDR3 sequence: CAITSGTGYGYTF.

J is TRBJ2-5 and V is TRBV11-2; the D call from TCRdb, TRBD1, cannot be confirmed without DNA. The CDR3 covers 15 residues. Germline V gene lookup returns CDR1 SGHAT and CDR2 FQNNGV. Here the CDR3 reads CASSLDLVGRGTQYF.